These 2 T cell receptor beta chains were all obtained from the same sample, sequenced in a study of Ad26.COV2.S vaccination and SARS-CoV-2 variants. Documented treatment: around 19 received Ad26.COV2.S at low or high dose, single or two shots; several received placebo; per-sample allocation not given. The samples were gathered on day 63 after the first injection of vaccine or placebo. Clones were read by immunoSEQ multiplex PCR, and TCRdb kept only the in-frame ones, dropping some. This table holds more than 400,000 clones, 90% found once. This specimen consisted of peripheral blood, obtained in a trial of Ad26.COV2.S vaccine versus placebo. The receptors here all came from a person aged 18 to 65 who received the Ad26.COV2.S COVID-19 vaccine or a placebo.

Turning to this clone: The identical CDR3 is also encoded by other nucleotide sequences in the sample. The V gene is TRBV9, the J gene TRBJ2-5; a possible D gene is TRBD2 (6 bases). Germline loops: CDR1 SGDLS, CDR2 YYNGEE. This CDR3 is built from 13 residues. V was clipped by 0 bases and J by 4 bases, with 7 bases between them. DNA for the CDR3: TGTGCCAGCAGCGTAGGGGGAGGAGAGACCCAGTACTTC. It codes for CASSVGGGETQYF.

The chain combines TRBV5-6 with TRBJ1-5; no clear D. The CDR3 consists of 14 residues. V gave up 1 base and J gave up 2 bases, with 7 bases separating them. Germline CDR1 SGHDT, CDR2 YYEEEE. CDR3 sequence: CASSLRAGNQPQHF. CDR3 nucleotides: TGTGCCAGCAGCTTGCGGGCGGGCAATCAGCCCCAGCATTTT.